This T cell receptor beta chain was identified in a study of T cell responses to AZD1222 COVID-19 vaccine. Study results and limitations: The sample set comprised mostly white British donors with more females, and clonal diversity was possibly underestimated.

CDR3 size: 15 residues. CDR1 and CDR2 (germline): SGHNT, YYREEE (reference sequence). V dropped 1 base and J dropped 0; count of bases not matched to a gene: 3. With respect to this clone: Its antigen is not identified.

Using immunoSEQ multiplex PCR, the repertoire was profiled, and TCRdb retains in-frame clones only, with some absent. The table shows around 78,000 clones, with around nine tenths occurring only once. The chain is built from TRBV5-4 and TRBJ2-7, with 8 bases lining up with TRBD2. The specimen comprised peripheral blood, sampled on day 0 of AZD1222 vaccination. The clonotype originates from an adult in good health. CDR3 DNA: TGTGCCAGCAGCTTGCCTAGCGGGCGCTCCTACGAGCAGTACTTC. As protein: CASSLPSGRSYEQYF.